These 16 T cell receptor beta chains were all obtained from the same sample, sequenced in a study of OX40 agonist ivuxolimab in advanced cancers. Only in-frame clones appear in the TCRdb table, and some are missing; sequencing was by immunoSEQ multiplex PCR. The sample yields 70,000 to 75,000 clones, approximately 80% seen once. Sequenced material: CD4+ or CD8+ T cells sorted from blood, taken in a trial of the OX40 agonist ivuxolimab. These receptors were obtained from an adult with an advanced solid tumor such as melanoma, head and neck, liver or kidney cancer.

The chain has TRBV6-1 and TRBJ2-3, with 7 bases matching TRBD1. J gave up 3 bases and V 6 bases, and 3 bases lay outside the gene matches. The CDR3 is made up of 13 amino acids. Germline assignment: CDR1 MNHNS and CDR2 SASEGT. The CDR3 loop is CASRADRTDTQYF. The CDR3 DNA sequence: TGTGCCAGCAGAGCGGACAGGACAGATACGCAGTATTTT.

The chain uses TRBV5-5 and TRBJ2-1; no firm D call. This CDR3 has 16 amino acids. Germline V gives CDR1 SGHKS, CDR2 YYEKEE (reference sequence). V lost 0 bases and J lost 3, with 13 bases in between. CDR3 region: CASSLALGPSYNEQFF. CDR3 coding DNA: TGTGCCAGCAGCTTGGCCCTGGGTCCGAGCTACAATGAGCAGTTCTTC.

CDR3 nucleotide sequence: TGTGCCAGCGGACGGTGGCAGGACTACGAGCAGTACTTC. Protein product: CASGRWQDYEQYF. This chain joins TRBV11-1 and TRBJ2-7; D remains ambiguous. V lost 8 bases to trimming and J lost 3 bases, with 14 bases between them. In germline, CDR1 is SGHAT, CDR2 FQDESV (reference sequence). The CDR3 length is 13 residues.

The V and J genes are TRBV15 and TRBJ1-5; perhaps TRBD1 as D (6 bases). Germline V gives CDR1 LNHNV, CDR2 YYDKDF (reference sequence). This CDR3 spans 15 amino acids. V lost 5 bases and J lost 1, with 12 bases in between. CDR3 coding DNA: TGTGCCACCAGCGGGAATACAGGGAGCAATCAGCCCCAGCATTTT. Protein: CATSGNTGSNQPQHF.

The V call is TRBV6-5, the J call TRBJ1-3; tentative D call: TRBD1 (5 bases). This CDR3 has 16 amino acids. CDR1 and CDR2 from the germline V gene are MNHEY and SVGAGI. V lost 4 bases to trimming and J lost 0 bases, with 13 bases between them. CDR3 sequence: CASSSGRPDSGNTIYF. The CDR3, as DNA: TGTGCCAGCAGTTCGGGACGGCCAGACTCTGGAAACACCATATATTTT.

The gene calls are TRBV5-4 and TRBJ1-2; 7 nucleotides match TRBD1. The CDR3 covers 13 residues. The trim removed 3 bases at V and 8 bases at J, leaving 7 bases unmatched. CDR1 and CDR2 from the germline V gene are SGHNT and YYREEE (reference sequence). The CDR3 spells CASSSGQAWGYTF. The CDR3 DNA reads as TGTGCCAGCAGCTCAGGACAGGCCTGGGGCTACACCTTC.

The chain is built from TRBV4-3 and TRBJ2-7, with a possible D match to TRBD2 (6 bases). Trimming took off 0 bases at V and 2 bases at J, with 8 bases between the two ends. The CDR3 sequence is 14 residues long. The germline gives CDR1 LGHNA, CDR2 YSLEER. CDR3 in DNA: TGCGCCAGCAGCCAAGATGCGGGGCCCTACGAGCAGTACGTC. This codes for CASSQDAGPYEQYV.

This clone occurred a few times. The chain links TRBV5-8 to TRBJ2-1; 14 bases fit TRBD2. V shed 0 bases and J 5 bases; nucleotides not matched to a gene: 10. The CDR3 has 19 residues. CDR1 is SGHTS and CDR2 is YDEGEE in the germline V gene. Written as DNA, the CDR3 is TGTGCCAGCAGCTTGGCCTGGCCTGGGGGACTAGCGGGAGACAATGAGCAGTTCTTC. It translates to CASSLAWPGGLAGDNEQFF.

The gene calls are TRBV27 and TRBJ2-7; 7 bases are a match to TRBD2. The germline CDR1 and CDR2 sequences are MNHEY and SMNVEV (reference sequence). The CDR3 length is 16 residues. Trimming at V came to 2 bases and at J to 0 bases, leaving 7 bases not matched to a gene. CDR3 nucleotides: TGTGCCAGCAGTTTAAGGTCTAGCGGAGCCTCCTACGAGCAGTACTTC. Protein: CASSLRSSGASYEQYF.

The rearrangement links TRBV6-5 to TRBJ1-1, with 7 bases identical to TRBD1. V shed 4 bases, J shed 2 bases, and the junction held 10 bases outside the gene matches. The CDR3 runs to 16 residues. Germline V gene sequence: CDR1 MNHEY, CDR2 SVGAGI. CDR3 sequence reads: CASSSLSTGINTEAFF. The CDR3 DNA reads as TGTGCCAGCAGTTCACTGTCGACAGGGATAAACACTGAAGCTTTCTTT.

The rearrangement uses TRBV7-3 and TRBJ2-7, with 8 bases matching TRBD2. Germline loops: CDR1 SGHTA, CDR2 FQGTGA. Unmatched junction bases numbered 6, after V lost 5 bases and J lost 3 bases. The CDR3 is 14 residues long. CDR3 protein: CASSTTGLDYEQYF. The CDR3 nucleotides read TGTGCCAGCAGCACGACGGGACTAGACTACGAGCAGTACTTC.

The chain is built from TRBV28 and TRBJ2-7; a possible D gene is TRBD1 (6 bases). Looked up from germline, CDR1 is MDHEN and CDR2 is SYDVKM. The CDR3 is 14 amino acids. Trimming shortened V by 6 bases and J by 3 bases, and 15 bases separated the two germline ends. This chain's CDR3 is CASSRTESFYEQYF. The CDR3 region has the DNA TGTGCCAGCAGCCGGACAGAGAGTTTCTACGAGCAGTACTTC.

CDR3 in amino acids: CASRLAGGPYNEQFF. CDR3 DNA: TGTGCCAGCAGGCTAGCGGGAGGGCCCTACAATGAGCAGTTCTTC. This chain connects TRBV27 to TRBJ2-1; 12 nucleotides match TRBD2. Germline V gene data show CDR1 as MNHEY and CDR2 as SMNVEV (reference sequence). CDR3 length: 15 amino acids. V lost 6 bases and J lost 2; bases outside the gene matches: 2.

J is TRBJ2-7 and V is TRBV9, with 8 bases lining up with TRBD1. The CDR3 loop spans 15 amino acids. Germline CDR1 reads SGDLS; CDR2 reads YYNGEE. Trimming at V came to 2 bases and at J to 0 bases, leaving 4 bases not matched to a gene. CDR3 nucleotides: TGTGCCAGCAGCGTGGGACAGGACCACTCCTACGAGCAGTACTTC. Its protein product is CASSVGQDHSYEQYF.

The CDR3 loop reads CASSLAEQGNTEAFF. The CDR3 DNA sequence: TGTGCCAGCAGCTTAGCTGAACAGGGGAACACTGAAGCTTTCTTT. The chain joins TRBV7-9 to TRBJ1-1; a weak D match, TRBD1 (6 bases). The CDR3 loop spans 15 amino acids. The V gene's germline CDR1 is SEHNR and CDR2 FQNEAQ (reference sequence). V lost 0 bases to trimming and J lost 1 base, with 9 bases between them.

The gene calls are TRBV4-2 and TRBJ2-4; 10 bases are shared with TRBD1. With V trimmed by 2 bases and J by 5 bases, 6 bases remained unmatched. The length of the CDR3 is 16 residues. Germline values: CDR1 LGHNA, CDR2 YNFKEQ. The CDR3 protein is CASSQPAGTGENIQYF. The CDR3, as DNA: TGTGCCAGCAGCCAACCTGCCGGGACAGGGGAAAACATTCAGTACTTC.